This T cell receptor (beta chain) originates from a study of blood T cell repertoires in COVID-19 (dated by TCRdb to 2018 to 2020). Study-wide context: Samples from collaborators originated in the United States, Italy and Spain and spanned both the acute and convalescent phases of COVID-19. Where available, HLA class I and class II types were obtained from metadata supplied by the sample provider rather than from assay-based typing. The samples were drawn from two sources: the first 160 participants of the ongoing ImmuneRACE study, and approximately 1,300 subjects contributed by 6 global collaborators. The sample metadata nearly always contained a de-identified subject ID, COVID-19 status, age in years and sex. The repertoires were released in a freely available public database intended as a resource for research on the immune response to SARS-CoV-2. Subjects who had been exposed to COVID-19, were actively infected with it, or had recovered from it provided the deeply sampled blood TCRbeta repertoires that made up the dataset. The prospective study material was composed of cDNA or gDNA derived from T cells, B-cell-depleted T cells, or PBMCs.

Participants in the prospective study were enrolled through a virtual design, were aged roughly 18 to 100 years, and lived in 24 United States geographic areas. In the prospective study, cohorts were assigned on the basis of participant-reported clinical history obtained from a screening survey and a study questionnaire. ImmuneRACE Cohort 3 recovered participants were defined by two consecutive negative NP/OP PCR tests, healthcare professional clearance, or symptom resolution. In the prospective study, whole blood, serum and a nasopharyngeal or oropharyngeal swab were collected from each participant by mobile phlebotomists. Prospective study participants could optionally give additional blood draws and questionnaires over an approximately 2-month period. Before DNA extraction, blood samples from the prospective study were shipped at room temperature or frozen. TCRbeta CDR3 regions were amplified from genomic DNA by means of the immunoSEQ Assay, a bias-controlled multiplex PCR. The paper's processing steps were these. The number of nucleated cells in each sample was estimated from the amplification of reference gene primers within the assay. Sequence reads were collapsed and filtered to measure the absolute abundance of every unique TCRbeta CDR3 rearrangement. For each sample, productive Simpson clonality was calculated as the square root of Simpson's diversity index across productive rearrangements. Here the immuneACCESS table is served through TCRdb, limited to in-frame sequences with V and J called. Missing clones are a known gap in these copies; in checked studies unresolved V genes cover under half, and the rest lacks a known reason. V and J calls and clone size are those listed in that table; D and trimming were worked out from the DNA. In this sample the table shows roughly 280,000 clones, less than 90% of which occur a single time. The ten biggest clones cover 3% of the sample.

The investigation overall reported the following: The amount of clinical and demographic metadata varied by source and participant and was provided uncurated.

Regarding this clone: No cognate antigen has been identified for it. There are no base qualities to consult, and no much larger clone falls within one base.

Input material: PBMCs or T cells enriched from blood (not recorded which). The clonotype comes from a woman between 45 and 65 years old who had recovered from COVID-19.

Here is the DNA: TGCAGCGTTGGGGGACTACCCCAAGAGACCCAGTACTTC. The resulting protein is CSVGGLPQETQYF. The chain employs TRBV29-1 and TRBJ2-5; 7 bases in between match TRBD2. CDR3 length: 13 amino acids, cysteine to phenylalanine. This entry keeps only the CDR3 DNA: 39 bases, framed from base 1. Trimming takes 4 bases off V and 1 base off J; junction bases not matched to a gene: 3. Taken from the germline V gene, the CDR1 and CDR2 loops are SQVTM and ANQGSEA.